Following are 8 T cell receptor beta chains from one sample sequenced in a study of vaccination effects on CD4 cells after COVID-19. Using viral peptide pools, the ViraFEST assay grew out antigen-specific CD4+ T cells prior to sequencing. Having been cultured for roughly 10 days, the cells underwent CD4+ T cell isolation. These receptors have no identified antigens. This table comes from immunoSEQ multiplex PCR, and its TCRdb copy is limited to in-frame clones, with some not included. The sample yields about 22,000 clones, about three quarters seen once. The sample consisted of CD4+ T cells from PBMCs cultured with HCoV-229E spike peptides, taken before COVID-19 vaccination. These receptors all stem from a human donor who received a COVID-19 vaccine.

This clone was picked up a small number of times. The V gene is TRBV3-1 (or the pseudogene TRBV3-2), the J gene TRBJ1-1; 7 nucleotides align to TRBD1. V lost 3 bases, J lost 4 bases, and 2 bases stayed unmatched. From germline, CDR1 is LGHDT and CDR2 YNNKEL (reference sequence). The CDR3 length is 13 residues. DNA for the CDR3: TGTGCCAGCAGCCAGCAGGGGGGCACTGAAGCTTTCTTT. Encoded protein: CASSQQGGTEAFF.

V gene TRBV3-1 (or the pseudogene TRBV3-2) combines with J gene TRBJ2-2, with 15 bases aligning to TRBD2. The CDR3 is made up of 18 amino acids. Germline CDR1 and CDR2: LGHDT and YNNKEL (reference sequence). The J segment lost 0 bases and the V segment lost 4 bases, leaving 3 bases of the junction unmatched. The CDR3 reads CASSRGLAGGSNTGELFF. The CDR3 DNA is TGTGCCAGCAGCCGGGGACTAGCGGGGGGATCGAACACCGGGGAGCTGTTTTTT.

This clone has a single count. The gene calls are TRBV7-2 and TRBJ2-5; the match to TRBD2 covers 13 bases. Germline V CDR1 and CDR2: SGHTA, FQGNSA. CDR3 length: 15 amino acids. Trimming took 5 bases from V and 5 from J; bases not matched to a gene: 5. The CDR3 protein is CASSPGTSGIETQYF. The CDR3 nucleotides are TGTGCCAGCAGCCCGGGGACTAGCGGGATTGAGACCCAGTACTTC.

In its sample, this clone was seen a few times. The rearrangement links TRBV15 to TRBJ2-5; D is undetermined. The ends were cut back, 0 bases at V and 5 bases at J, with 4 bases in the middle. Looked up from germline, CDR1 is LNHNV and CDR2 is YYDKDF (reference sequence). CDR3 size: 12 residues. The CDR3 nucleotides are TGTGCCACCAGCAGAGATGTGGAGACCCAGTACTTC. It yields the protein CATSRDVETQYF.

The chain recombines TRBV24-1 with TRBJ2-7; 7 bases map to TRBD2. CDR1 and CDR2 (germline): KGHDR, SFDVKD. Trimming took 3 bases from V and 0 from J; bases not matched to a gene: 1. This CDR3 comprises 14 residues. In nucleotides, the CDR3 is TGTGCCACCAGTGATGGGACTAACTCCTACGAGCAGTACTTC. This sequence encodes CATSDGTNSYEQYF.

This clone was counted a few times. The genes are TRBV9 and TRBJ1-6; a possible D gene is TRBD1 (6 bases). Trimming pared 2 bases from V and 9 bases from J, leaving 15 bases between. Germline V lookup: CDR1 SGDLS, CDR2 YYNGEE. The CDR3 length is 15 residues. CDR3 sequence reads: CASSVGQGQTSPLHF. As DNA, the CDR3 is TGTGCCAGCAGCGTCGGGCAGGGGCAAACTTCACCCCTCCACTTT.

The gene calls are TRBV6-4 and TRBJ1-1, with 7 positions matching TRBD1. The CDR3 spans 17 residues. Germline assignment: CDR1 MRHNA and CDR2 SNTAGT. J lost 3 bases, V lost 10 bases, and 20 bases had no gene match. CDR3: CAIEATGNWDDDTEAFF. In DNA form, the CDR3 reads TGTGCCATCGAAGCGACAGGGAATTGGGATGATGACACTGAAGCTTTCTTT.

The genes are TRBV4-1 and TRBJ2-2; D possibly matches TRBD1 or TRBD2 (5 bases each). V was clipped by 1 base and J by 0 bases, with 9 bases between them. CDR1 MGHRA and CDR2 YSYEKL come from the germline V gene. The CDR3 consists of 16 residues. The CDR3 DNA reads TGCGCCAGCAGCCAAGCAACGGGGCCGAACACCGGGGAGCTGTTTTTT. It codes for CASSQATGPNTGELFF.